This record concerns one TCR beta chain sequence. Antigen unknown. This entry comes from a study of shared clonotypes between healthy human individuals. Broader study findings: Tissue TCR repertoires likely differ from these blood-only repertoires. Clonotypes not shared had lower generation probabilities than those common to all four donors.

Naive-designated CD8 cells lacked CD45RO, were positively enriched for CCR7, and omitted terminally differentiated effector memory CD45RA+ cells. Every donor, a Caucasian adult, lived in Nashville, Tennessee. Every subset had its genomic DNA shared out evenly among several immunoSEQ plates. Clones were sequenced by immunoSEQ multiplex PCR, and TCRdb holds only the in-frame ones, with some missing. The table records under 2,000,000 clones, approximately 94% of them present only once. The germline V gene has CDR1 LNHNV and CDR2 YYDKDF (reference sequence). V dropped 0 bases and J dropped 3 bases, with 20 bases sitting between them. The CDR3 runs 18 residues.

This sequence originates from a young man in good health. The specimen was naive CD8+ T cells sorted from blood. This sequence joins TRBV15 and TRBJ1-2; possible D gene TRBD1, 5 bases. This CDR3 is CATSRDLGEGMAYYGYTF. The CDR3 DNA reads TGTGCCACCAGCAGAGATTTAGGGGAGGGTATGGCGTACTATGGCTACACCTTC.